Below are 14 T cell receptor beta chains sequenced from a single sample in a study of blood T cell repertoires in COVID-19. TCRdb's table, derived via immunoSEQ multiplex PCR, lists solely in-frame clones and lacks some. The sample holds around 130,000 clones, approximately 83% seen once. Input material: peripheral blood. The receptors were gathered from a woman between 50 and 59 years old who had recovered from COVID-19.

The chain employs TRBV19 and TRBJ1-5, with D possibly being TRBD1 (5 bases). This CDR3 has 15 amino acids. V was trimmed by 0 bases and J by 5 bases, leaving 11 bases between them. Germline V gene sequence: CDR1 LNHDA, CDR2 SQIVND (reference sequence). The CDR3 coding sequence is TGTGCCAGTAGTATAGATGTGGGCAGGGATCAGCCCCAGCATTTT. Translated, it gives CASSIDVGRDQPQHF.

The CDR3 protein is CASSLGPGEPQHF. The CDR3 DNA is TGTGCCAGCAGTTTGGGGCCGGGCGAGCCCCAGCATTTT. The V gene is TRBV12-3 or TRBV12-4, the J gene TRBJ1-5; D possibly corresponds to TRBD1 (5 bases). CDR3 length equals 13 residues. V dropped 3 bases and J dropped 8 bases, with 11 bases sitting between them.

This chain joins TRBV11-3 and TRBJ2-2; maybe TRBD1 (6 bases). V was shortened by 5 bases and J by 4 bases, with 14 bases between the two germline ends. This CDR3 region has 15 residues. The germline gives CDR1 SGHNT, CDR2 YENEEA. Here the CDR3 reads CASSPGVGGTGELFF. CDR3 DNA: TGTGCCAGCAGCCCAGGAGTAGGGGGCACCGGGGAGCTGTTTTTT.

The rearrangement uses TRBV5-1 and TRBJ1-2, with D unresolved. The germline gives CDR1 SGHRS, CDR2 YFSETQ. Trimming stripped 2 bases from V and 7 bases from J, with 12 bases between. The CDR3 consists of 13 residues. The CDR3 region is CASSFSRTFGYTF. DNA for the CDR3: TGCGCCAGCAGCTTTTCCCGGACTTTTGGCTACACCTTC.

The chain links TRBV7-6 to TRBJ2-7; TRBD2 agrees at 14 bases. Germline trimming cut 3 bases from V and 4 bases from J; bases unmatched to any gene: 5. CDR1 SGHVS and CDR2 FNYEAQ come from the germline V gene. CDR3 length equals 16 residues. CDR3 DNA: TGTGCCAGCAGCTTCGGGACTAGCGGGAGTATGTACGAGCAGTACTTC. Encoded protein: CASSFGTSGSMYEQYF. Drawing the rest from reference TRBV7-6 and TRBJ2-7, the complete variable domain is GAGVSQSPRYKVTKRGQDVALRCDPISGHVSLYWYRQALGQGPEFLTYFNYEAQQDKSGLPNDRFSAERPEGSISTLTIQRTEQRDSAMYRCASSFGTSGSMYEQYFGPGTRLTVT.

The rearrangement uses TRBV12-5 and TRBJ1-4, with TRBD1 matching 9 bases. The CDR3 extends over 15 amino acids. V shed 6 bases, J shed 7 bases, and the junction held 9 bases outside the gene matches. CDR1 and CDR2 (germline): LGHNT, FRNRAP. In nucleotides, the CDR3 is TGTGCTAGTGGCCCTCGGACAGGGGAGGGTGAAAAACTGTTTTTT. This translates into CASGPRTGEGEKLFF.

This chain links TRBV7-3 with TRBJ2-1, with TRBD1 matching over 9 bases. With 5 bases clipped from V and 8 bases from J, the junction kept 13 bases outside the gene matches. This CDR3 spans 16 amino acids. Germline values: CDR1 SGHTA, CDR2 FQGTGA. The CDR3 bases are TGTGCCAGCAGCCCTACCGGGACAGGGAAAGCGGATGAGCAGTTCTTC. Protein: CASSPTGTGKADEQFF.

The genes are TRBV5-1 and TRBJ1-6; tentative D call: TRBD1 (6 bases). Germline V gene sequence: CDR1 SGHRS, CDR2 YFSETQ. This CDR3 contains 16 residues. Between the trimmed V and J ends, which lost 0 bases and 6 bases, there was a span of 13 bases. CDR3 nucleotides: TGCGCCAGCAGCTTGGCCGGGGGGGGCTCTAATTCACCCCTCCACTTT. It is translated as CASSLAGGGSNSPLHF.

This clone was detected a few times. This chain connects TRBV2 to TRBJ1-2; TRBD1 matches at 8 bases. After removal of 6 bases from V and 5 bases from J, the junction contained 5 bases not matched to a gene. The CDR3 loop spans 13 amino acids. Germline V CDR1 and CDR2: SNHLY, FYNNEI. CDR3 loop: CASSGTGAYGYTF. Here the CDR3 DNA reads TGTGCCAGCAGCGGGACAGGCGCTTATGGCTACACCTTC.

The rearrangement joins TRBV29-1 to TRBJ1-2; D gene unclear. Trimming took 3 bases from V and 2 from J, leaving 13 bases between them. The germline CDR1 and CDR2 sequences are SQVTM and ANQGSEA. This CDR3 has 14 amino acids. The CDR3 protein is CSVERRAINYGYTF. CDR3 nucleotide sequence: TGCAGCGTTGAGAGGCGAGCGATCAACTATGGCTACACCTTC.

This chain uses TRBV2 with TRBJ2-5; D remains unclear. Deletions cut 3 bases from V and 2 bases from J, with 7 bases between. This CDR3 has 13 amino acids. The germline V gene encodes CDR1 SNHLY and CDR2 FYNNEI. As DNA, the CDR3 is TGTGCCAGCAGTGATCTAGGTCAAGAGACCCAGTACTTC. It translates to CASSDLGQETQYF.

V and J are TRBV6-5 and TRBJ2-7; D is unresolved. Germline V lookup: CDR1 MNHEY, CDR2 SVGAGI. The CDR3 runs 14 residues. V was trimmed by 5 bases and J by 3 bases, leaving 14 bases between them. The CDR3 sequence is CASSRMRQSYEQYF. CDR3 DNA: TGTGCCAGCAGTCGCATGAGGCAAAGCTACGAGCAGTACTTC.

The chain has TRBV29-1 and TRBJ2-1; 7 bases map to TRBD2. The CDR3 is 13 residues long. CDR1 is SQVTM, CDR2 ANQGSEA, per germline. V shed 4 bases, J shed 9 bases, and the junction held 9 bases outside the gene matches. DNA of the CDR3: TGCAGCGTTGGGAGCGGGGATTACGGTGAGCAGTTCTTC. Translated, it gives CSVGSGDYGEQFF.

The chain carries TRBV7-9 and TRBJ2-5; 7 bases line up with TRBD1. Germline assignment: CDR1 SEHNR and CDR2 FQNEAQ (reference sequence). This CDR3 has 14 residues. V dropped 5 bases and J dropped 7; count of bases not matched to a gene: 10. The CDR3 here is CASSPDGRGRTQYF. The CDR3 region has the DNA TGTGCCAGCAGCCCAGACGGCAGGGGGAGGACCCAGTACTTC. The variable domain in full, with the rest retrieved from reference TRBV7-9 and TRBJ2-5, is DTGVSQNPRHKITKRGQNVTFRCDPISEHNRLYWYRQTLGQGPEFLTYFQNEAQLEKSRLLSDRFSAERPKGSFSTLEIQRTEQGDSAMYLCASSPDGRGRTQYFGPGTRLLVL.